Sequencing of this T cell receptor (beta chain) was carried out in a study of cytomegalovirus exposure and HLA in healthy donors. About this clone: The antigen is not known.

Healthy bone marrow donors supplied every sample. Findings and limits, study-wide: It was reportedly the case that the classifier diagnosed cytomegalovirus status with high specificity and sensitivity. When the data were analyzed later, several of the most significant clusters appeared to be linked to common viral pathogens.

It was with 60 Vbeta and 13 Jbeta primers that the PCR ran. Sequencing was performed with immunoSEQ multiplex PCR; in TCRdb, only in-frame clones are kept and a portion is missing. This sample has 70,000 to 90,000 clones, with approximately 70% found just once. Specimen: PBMCs. This receptor was taken from a middle-aged man in good health and CMV-seropositive.

The CDR3 loop is CAAIRDRVTEAFF. In DNA form, the CDR3 reads TGTGCCGCCATACGGGACAGGGTCACTGAAGCTTTCTTT. V usage is TRBV30 and J usage is TRBJ1-1, with 9 bases that match TRBD1. CDR1 and CDR2 (germline): GTSNPN, SVGIG (reference sequence). The CDR3 consists of 13 residues. V was clipped by 8 bases and J by 4 bases; unmatched bases: 8.